The 18 T cell receptor beta chains below all came from one sample that was sequenced in a study of radiotherapy plus CTLA-4 blockade in lung cancer. The table came from immunoSEQ multiplex PCR; TCRdb's copy has only in-frame clones and leaves some out. The sample has about 120,000 clones, 85% to 90% seen once. The sequencing used peripheral blood, collected from a patient treated with radiotherapy plus ipilimumab. Receptors were obtained from a human donor with non-small cell lung cancer that progressed on radiotherapy plus ipilimumab.

This clone was detected a few times. The chain combines TRBV2 with TRBJ1-5; D is ambiguous. Trimming took 3 bases from V and 1 from J, leaving 7 bases between them. The CDR3 loop spans 14 amino acids. CDR1 SNHLY and CDR2 FYNNEI come from the germline V gene. The DNA of the CDR3 is TGTGCCAGCAGTGAGACGAGCAGCAATCAGCCCCAGCATTTT. Translation gives CASSETSSNQPQHF. Based on the CDR3 plus reference TRBV2 and TRBJ1-5, the full variable domain is EPEVTQTPSHQVTQMGQEVILRCVPISNHLYFYWYRQILGQKVEFLVSFYNNEISEKSEIFDDQFSVERPDGSNFTLKIRSTKLEDSAMYFCASSETSSNQPQHFGDGTRLSIL.

The chain couples TRBV5-4 to TRBJ2-3, with D perhaps TRBD2 (5 bases). Between the trimmed V and J ends, which lost 1 base and 2 bases, there was a span of 8 bases. The CDR3 is 14 amino acids. Germline V CDR1 and CDR2: SGHNT, YYREEE (reference sequence). The CDR3 is CASSLKRDTDTQYF. The DNA of the CDR3 is TGTGCCAGCAGCTTGAAACGGGACACAGATACGCAGTATTTT. The whole variable domain, filled in from reference TRBV5-4 and TRBJ2-3, reads ETGVTQSPTHLIKTRGQQVTLRCSSQSGHNTVSWYQQALGQGPQFIFQYYREEENGRGNFPPRFSGLQFPNYSSELNVNALELDDSALYLCASSLKRDTDTQYFGPGTRLTVL.

The chain employs TRBV25-1 and TRBJ2-3; tentative D call: TRBD1 (6 bases). V was pared by 7 bases and J by 2 bases, with 16 bases between. Germline V CDR1 and CDR2: MGHDK, SYGVNS. This CDR3 is built from 15 residues. CDR3 loop: CASKNTGYNTDTQYF. The CDR3 DNA follows: TGTGCCAGCAAAAATACAGGGTATAACACAGATACGCAGTATTTT.

V gene TRBV9 combines with J gene TRBJ1-1, with D unresolved. The V gene lost 0 bases and the J gene lost 4 bases, with 13 bases spanning the gap. The CDR3 covers 15 residues. Germline V gene sequence: CDR1 SGDLS, CDR2 YYNGEE. The CDR3 here is CASSVEEGRGTEAFF. DNA of the CDR3: TGTGCCAGCAGCGTAGAAGAAGGGCGGGGCACTGAAGCTTTCTTT.

The rearrangement links TRBV7-8 to TRBJ2-1; D is ambiguous. CDR1 SGHVS and CDR2 FQNEAQ come from the germline V gene. V was clipped by 1 base and J by 5 bases, with 6 bases between them. The CDR3 consists of 13 residues. The CDR3 protein is CASSLVLNNEQFF. The DNA of the CDR3 is TGTGCCAGCAGCTTAGTACTAAACAATGAGCAGTTCTTC.

V gene TRBV15 combines with J gene TRBJ2-7; 8 positions match TRBD2. CDR3 length: 13 residues. The germline gives CDR1 LNHNV, CDR2 YYDKDF (reference sequence). J lost 6 bases, V lost 4 bases, and 5 bases had no gene match. The CDR3 sequence is CATSIRAGGEQYF. CDR3 sequence (DNA): TGTGCCACCAGCATCCGGGCGGGGGGCGAGCAGTACTTC. The whole variable domain, filled in from reference TRBV15 and TRBJ2-7, reads DAMVIQNPRYQVTQFGKPVTLSCSQTLNHNVMYWYQQKSSQAPKLLFHYYDKDFNNEADTPDNFQSRRPNTSFCFLDIRSPGLGDTAMYLCATSIRAGGEQYFGPGTRLTVT.

The chain uses TRBV2 and TRBJ2-1, with 8 bases matching TRBD2. The CDR3 consists of 14 residues. CDR1 is SNHLY and CDR2 is FYNNEI in the germline V gene. Trimming at V came to 8 bases and at J to 4 bases, leaving 7 bases not matched to a gene. The CDR3 nucleotides are TGTGCCAGCGAATTAGCGGGGCTGTACAATGAGCAGTTCTTC. Translation gives CASELAGLYNEQFF.

The chain is built from TRBV2 and TRBJ1-5; TRBD1 aligns across 10 bases. This CDR3 has 15 residues. The V and J ends lost 6 bases and 7 bases, in that order; junction bases with no gene match: 9. In germline, CDR1 is SNHLY, CDR2 FYNNEI. The DNA of the CDR3 is TGTGCCAGCAGGAGGGACAGGGGTTATGGCCAGCCCCAGCATTTT. This codes for CASRRDRGYGQPQHF.

In its sample, this clone was seen a few times. The chain combines TRBV19 with TRBJ2-7, with 8 bases that match TRBD2. This CDR3 contains 14 residues. V lost 6 bases and J lost 2; bases outside the gene matches: 6. Germline loops: CDR1 LNHDA, CDR2 SQIVND (reference sequence). The CDR3 DNA is TGTGCCAGTAGAAGGAGCGGGAGAACCTACGAGCAGTACTTC. This encodes CASRRSGRTYEQYF.

The V gene is TRBV30, the J gene TRBJ2-7; D tentatively fits TRBD1 or TRBD2 (5 bases each). V was clipped by 1 base and J by 10 bases, with 14 bases between them. Germline V gives CDR1 GTSNPN, CDR2 SVGIG (reference sequence). CDR3 length: 12 amino acids. CDR3 sequence: CAWSGGGGEQYF. The CDR3, as DNA: TGTGCCTGGAGTGGGGGTGGGGGAGAACAGTACTTC. The variable domain in full, with the rest retrieved from reference TRBV30 and TRBJ2-7, is SQTIHQWPATLVQPVGSPLSLECTVEGTSNPNLYWYRQAAGRGLQLLFYSVGIGQISSEVPQNLSASRPQDRQFILSSKKLLLSDSGFYLCAWSGGGGEQYFGPGTRLTVT.

This clone was recorded a few times. This chain connects TRBV6-1 to TRBJ2-7, with D perhaps being TRBD1 or TRBD2 (6 bases each). Germline-derived CDR1 and CDR2 are MNHNS and SASEGT. The CDR3 has 15 amino acids. The V and J ends lost 1 base and 4 bases respectively, with 14 bases between them. CDR3 in amino acids: CASSEVGGAMYEQYF. In DNA, the CDR3 is TGTGCCAGCAGTGAAGTGGGGGGCGCCATGTACGAGCAGTACTTC.

The rearrangement uses TRBV6-1 and TRBJ1-4; D gene ambiguous. Trimming cost V 6 bases and J 3 bases, with 8 bases left between them. The CDR3 is 13 residues long. CDR1 MNHNS and CDR2 SASEGT come from the germline V gene. CDR3 residues: CASRTAPNEKLFF. In DNA form, the CDR3 reads TGTGCCAGCAGGACCGCACCTAATGAAAAACTGTTTTTT.

This chain uses TRBV11-2 with TRBJ2-7, with D possibly TRBD1 on 5 matching bases. Trimming shortened V by 5 bases and J by 3 bases, and 20 bases separated the two germline ends. The CDR3 loop spans 16 amino acids. Germline V gives CDR1 SGHAT, CDR2 FQNNGV. The CDR3 protein is CASSPGWGGALYEQYF. CDR3 sequence (DNA): TGTGCCAGCAGCCCTGGTTGGGGCGGAGCTCTCTACGAGCAGTACTTC.

The genes are TRBV5-1 and TRBJ1-4; 8 bases are a match to TRBD1. The J segment lost 5 bases and the V segment lost 9 bases, leaving 12 bases of the junction unmatched. Germline CDR1 and CDR2: SGHRS and YFSETQ. CDR3 length equals 15 residues. The CDR3 here is CATTPGTGRNEKLFF. The DNA for the CDR3 is TGCGCCACCACCCCCGGGACAGGAAGGAATGAAAAACTGTTTTTT. The full variable domain, rest sourced from reference TRBV5-1 and TRBJ1-4, is KAGVTQTPRYLIKTRGQQVTLSCSPISGHRSVSWYQQTPGQGLQFLFEYFSETQRNKGNFPGRFSGRQFSNSRSEMNVSTLELGDSALYLCATTPGTGRNEKLFFGSGTQLSVL.

V usage is TRBV2 and J usage is TRBJ1-3; TRBD1 might be the D (5 bases). V lost 8 bases and J 3 bases, leaving 14 bases between the germline ends. Germline V gene data show CDR1 as SNHLY and CDR2 as FYNNEI. The CDR3 loop spans 14 amino acids. DNA of the CDR3: TGTGCCAGCGTGCAGGGCCTCTGTGGAAACACCATATATTTT. Translation: CASVQGLCGNTIYF.

This chain joins TRBV7-2 and TRBJ2-7, with unresolved D. Looked up from germline, CDR1 is SGHTA and CDR2 is FQGNSA. The CDR3 contains 13 residues. The V end lost 2 bases, the J end lost 3 bases, and 8 bases lay between the germline ends. CDR3 amino acids: CASSLNYNYEQYF. CDR3 coding DNA: TGTGCCAGCAGCTTAAACTACAACTACGAGCAGTACTTC.

V and J are TRBV10-3 and TRBJ2-3, with TRBD2 matching 9 bases. The trim removed 6 bases at V and 9 bases at J, leaving 16 bases unmatched. CDR3 length: 16 residues. Germline V gene lookup returns CDR1 ENHRY and CDR2 SYGVKD. DNA for the CDR3: TGTGCCATCAGCTCCACTACCTTAGCGGGAGAAGGAACGCAGTATTTT. Its translation is CAISSTTLAGEGTQYF.

The V gene is TRBV9, the J gene TRBJ2-1, with D possibly TRBD2 on 5 matching bases. From germline, CDR1 is SGDLS and CDR2 YYNGEE. The CDR3 covers 15 residues. Trimming removed 4 bases from V and 4 bases from J, with 15 bases in between. The CDR3 coding sequence is TGTGCCAGCAGCTACGCCCGGGAAACATACAATGAGCAGTTCTTC. This codes for CASSYARETYNEQFF.